The present TCR beta chain was sequenced within a study of CD8+ T cells in alopecia areata. Germline CDR1 is GTSNPN and CDR2 is SVGIG (reference sequence). The V gene lost 1 base and the J gene lost 0 bases, with 1 base spanning the gap. There are 12 residues in the CDR3. Regarding treatment: oral pan-JAK inhibitor, 5-10 mg twice daily. Extracted from the samples, RNA was reverse transcribed into cDNA to serve as the sequencing template. TCRdb's copy holds only in-frame clones and misses some; the assay was immunoSEQ multiplex PCR. Of under 350,000 clones detected, more than 45% appear once; the ten largest clones hold under 2%.

V is TRBV30 and J is TRBJ2-4; no firm D call. Here the sequenced sample was CD4+ T cells sorted from blood, taken at week 24, from a patient treated with tofacitinib. This clonotype was obtained from a human donor with alopecia areata. The CDR3 region has the DNA TGTGCCTGGAGTGAAGCCAAAAACATTCAGTACTTC. Translation gives CAWSEAKNIQYF.